The source of this T cell receptor (beta chain) is a study of CD8 T cells in ankylosing spondylitis. This clonotype appeared a few times. Its antigen is undetermined. The J segment lost 2 bases and the V segment lost 1 base, leaving 4 bases of the junction unmatched. Per germline, CDR1 SGHTA and CDR2 FQGNSA. This CDR3 has 15 amino acids. General study findings and limits: Some of the motif variants had earlier been found in reactive arthritis patients' fluid and blood. Significant enrichment of disease-linked clones was reportedly seen in matched ankylosing spondylitis synovial fluid.

Using quantitative 5'-RACE with molecular barcodes, the authors made TCR beta libraries. TCRdb ran MiXCR on the 5' RACE reads and lists one entry per CDR3 protein. The table has approximately 220,000 distinct CDR3 sequences, about 26% seen once; the top ten hold around 6.3%. The source is a male donor with ankylosing spondylitis or in good health (not recorded which). The chain carries TRBV7-2 and TRBJ2-7, with 8 bases matching TRBD1. The sample consisted of blood, either unsorted or a sorted T cell fraction (not recorded which). The CDR3 region is CASSLGGQATYEQYF. In DNA form, the CDR3 reads TGTGCCAGCAGCTTAGGGGGACAGGCGACCTACGAGCAGTACTTC.